The clone carrying this TCR beta chain occurred a few times. Compared with germline, one end of the junction differs, possibly owing to a read error. The record originates from a study of blood T cell repertoires in COVID-19. At the level of the study: COVID-19 samples from acute and convalescent phases originated in the United States, Italy and Spain. T cells, B-cell-depleted T cells, or PBMCs supplied cDNA or gDNA.

CDR1 and CDR2 (germline): SQVTM, ANQGSEA. The CDR3 sequence is 14 residues long. Methods used by the authors: Amplifying reference gene primers gave estimates of nucleated cell counts. Repertoires were generated with immunoSEQ multiplex PCR, while TCRdb's copy carries only in-frame clones and drops some. Clone size and the V and J calls come from that table; the DNA yielded D and trimming. Of 150,000 to 200,000 clones detected, 84% appear once; the ten largest clones hold roughly 18%. The sample comprised peripheral blood. The chain employs TRBV29-1 and TRBJ2-7; unclear D gene. The clonotype originates from a woman of 80 years or more with acute or convalescent COVID-19. CDR3 sequence (DNA): TGCAGCGCGAAGGAGAGCAGACGACCGGATCTCGAGACCTTC. Translation gives CSAKESRRPDLETF.